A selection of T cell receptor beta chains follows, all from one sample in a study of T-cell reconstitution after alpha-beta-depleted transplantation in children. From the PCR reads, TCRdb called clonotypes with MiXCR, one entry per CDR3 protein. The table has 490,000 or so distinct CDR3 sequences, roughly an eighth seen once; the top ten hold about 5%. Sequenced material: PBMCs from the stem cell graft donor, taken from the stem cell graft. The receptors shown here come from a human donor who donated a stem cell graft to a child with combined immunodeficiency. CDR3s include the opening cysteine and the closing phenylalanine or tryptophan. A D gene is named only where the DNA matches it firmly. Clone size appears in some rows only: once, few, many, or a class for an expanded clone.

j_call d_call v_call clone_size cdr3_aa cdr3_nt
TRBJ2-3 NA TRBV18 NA CASGNEGNTQYF TGTGCCAGCGGCAACGAGGGCAATACGCAGTATTTT
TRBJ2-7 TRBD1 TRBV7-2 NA CASSSRGPISREQYF TGTGCCAGCAGCTCTAGGGGGCCGATATCTCGCGAGCAGTACTTC
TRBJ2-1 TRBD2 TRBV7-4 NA CASSSTCLAVPRGLNEQFF TGTGCCAGCAGCTCGACGTGCCTAGCGGTCCCGAGGGGTCTCAATGAGCAGTTCTTC
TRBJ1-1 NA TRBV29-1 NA CSVDQGLNTEAFF TGCAGCGTCGATCAGGGGCTGAACACTGAAGCTTTCTTT
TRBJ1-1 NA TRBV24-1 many CATSGATGNTEAFF TGTGCCACCAGTGGTGCGACAGGGAACACTGAAGCTTTCTTT
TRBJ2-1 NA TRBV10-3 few CAISERGDNEQFF TGTGCCATCAGTGAGAGGGGGGACAATGAGCAGTTCTTC
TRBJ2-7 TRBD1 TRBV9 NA CASSATGGGEQYF TGTGCCAGCAGCGCGACAGGGGGCGGCGAGCAGTACTTC
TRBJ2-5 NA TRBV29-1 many CSVDRGGMRETQYF TGCAGCGTTGACAGGGGCGGGATGCGAGAGACCCAGTACTTC
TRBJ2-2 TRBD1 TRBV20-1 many CSASPGTGISGELFF TGCAGTGCTAGCCCCGGGACAGGAATATCCGGGGAGCTGTTTTTT
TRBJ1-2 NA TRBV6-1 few CASSKPTGQPVPF TGTGCCAGCAGTAAACCCACCGGACAGCCCGTGCCCTTC
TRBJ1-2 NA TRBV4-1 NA CASSHQLEGIGYGYTF TGCGCCAGCAGCCACCAACTTGAGGGGATTGGCTATGGCTACACCTTC
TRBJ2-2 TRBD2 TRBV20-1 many CSARATPGLAGGMGTGELFF TGCAGTGCTAGAGCCACACCGGGACTAGCGGGAGGGATGGGCACCGGGGAGCTGTTTTTT
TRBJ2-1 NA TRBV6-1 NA CASWTPDVPNEQFF TGTGCCAGCTGGACGCCGGACGTACCCAATGAGCAGTTCTTC
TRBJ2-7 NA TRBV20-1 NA CSARDRRGAGDEQYF TGCAGTGCTAGAGATCGTCGGGGGGCTGGCGACGAGCAGTACTTC
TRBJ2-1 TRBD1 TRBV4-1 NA CASSPRGQGRYNEQFF TGCGCCAGCAGCCCGAGGGGACAGGGGCGTTACAATGAGCAGTTCTTC
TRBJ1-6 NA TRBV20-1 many CSAREPNSPLHF TGCAGTGCTAGGGAGCCCAATTCACCCCTCCACTTT
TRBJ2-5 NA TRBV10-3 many CAISEGSQETQYF TGTGCCATCAGCGAGGGGTCCCAAGAGACCCAGTACTTC
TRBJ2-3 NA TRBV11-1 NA CASRSITDTQYF TGTGCCAGCAGATCCATCACAGATACGCAGTATTTT
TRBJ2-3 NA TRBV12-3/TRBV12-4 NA CASSLSLSGGSTDTQYF TGTGCCAGCAGTTTATCCCTCTCCGGCGGTAGCACAGATACGCAGTATTTT
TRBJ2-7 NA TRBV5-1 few CASSSSTGFAYEQYF TGCGCCAGCAGCTCCTCGACAGGATTCGCCTACGAGCAGTACTTC
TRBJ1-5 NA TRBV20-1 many CSASTRGGQPQHF TGCAGTGCTAGTACCCGGGGTGGCCAGCCCCAGCATTTT
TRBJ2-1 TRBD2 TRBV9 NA CASSMTSGSLDEQFF TGTGCCAGCAGCATGACTAGCGGGAGTCTGGATGAGCAGTTCTTC
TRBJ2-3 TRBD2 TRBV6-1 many CASRDSGLTDTQYF TGTGCCAGCAGGGATAGCGGGCTTACAGATACGCAGTATTTT
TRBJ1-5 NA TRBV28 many CASSDGDQPQHF TGTGCCAGCAGTGATGGGGATCAGCCCCAGCATTTT
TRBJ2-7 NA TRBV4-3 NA CASSQDMERYEQYF TGCGCCAGCAGCCAAGACATGGAGCGGTACGAGCAGTACTTC
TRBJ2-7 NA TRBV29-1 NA CSGRDSYEQYF TGCAGCGGGCGCGATTCCTACGAGCAGTACTTC
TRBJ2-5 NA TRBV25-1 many CASSELGPSTETQYF TGTGCCAGCAGTGAATTGGGCCCTTCGACGGAGACCCAGTACTTC
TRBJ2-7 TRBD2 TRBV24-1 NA CATSDLAGVEQYF TGTGCCACCAGTGATTTGGCGGGGGTCGAGCAGTACTTC
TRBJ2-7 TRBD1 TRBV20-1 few CSATTGTGGTYEQYF TGCAGTGCTACGACCGGGACAGGGGGGACCTACGAGCAGTACTTC
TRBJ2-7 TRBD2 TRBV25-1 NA CASILAGGFTYEQYF TGTGCCAGCATCTTAGCGGGAGGTTTTACCTACGAGCAGTACTTC
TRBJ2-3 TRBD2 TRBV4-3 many CASSQGGRGTDTQYF TGCGCCAGCAGCCAAGGCGGGAGAGGGACAGATACGCAGTATTTT
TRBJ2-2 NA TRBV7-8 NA CASSHTWGDNTGELFF TGTGCCAGCAGCCATACGTGGGGGGATAACACCGGGGAGCTGTTTTTT
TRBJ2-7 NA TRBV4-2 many CASSQDRISYEQYF TGTGCCAGCAGCCAAGACAGGATTTCCTACGAGCAGTACTTC
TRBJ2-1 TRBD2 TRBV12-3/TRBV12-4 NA CASSLSGAAYNEQFF TGTGCCAGCAGTCTTAGCGGGGCTGCCTACAATGAGCAGTTCTTC
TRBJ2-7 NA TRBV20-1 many CSATQPGYEQYF TGCAGTGCTACCCAGCCCGGGTACGAGCAGTACTTC
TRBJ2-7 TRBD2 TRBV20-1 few CSGTSGRLREDEQYF TGCAGTGGGACTAGCGGGAGGTTAAGAGAGGACGAGCAGTACTTC
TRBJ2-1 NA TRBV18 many CASLSPGGEQFF TGTGCCAGCTTGTCCCCCGGGGGTGAGCAGTTCTTC
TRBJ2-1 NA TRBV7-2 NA CASSLGVLYNEQFF TGTGCCAGCAGCTTAGGTGTACTTTACAATGAGCAGTTCTTC
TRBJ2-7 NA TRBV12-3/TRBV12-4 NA CASSLSLSAGEQYF TGTGCCAGCAGTTTATCTCTAAGTGCTGGCGAGCAGTACTTC
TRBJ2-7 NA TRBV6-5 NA CASSYGAAPYEQYF TGTGCCAGCAGTTACGGGGCAGCTCCCTACGAGCAGTACTTC
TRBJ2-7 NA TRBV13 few CASSFQGDLWKQYF TGTGCCAGCAGCTTCCAGGGGGACTTGTGGAAGCAGTACTTC
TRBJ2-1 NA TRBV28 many CASSFPRGTLYNEQFF TGTGCCAGCAGTTTTCCGCGGGGTACCCTCTACAATGAGCAGTTCTTC
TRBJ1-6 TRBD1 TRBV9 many CASSAAGTGRSPLHF TGTGCCAGCAGCGCGGCCGGGACAGGCAGGTCACCCCTCCACTTT
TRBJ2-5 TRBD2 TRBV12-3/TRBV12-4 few CASRIAGVETQYF TGTGCCAGCAGGATAGCGGGAGTGGAGACCCAGTACTTC
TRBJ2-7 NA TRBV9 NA CASSVGQEPYEQYF TGTGCCAGCAGCGTAGGCCAGGAACCCTACGAGCAGTACTTC